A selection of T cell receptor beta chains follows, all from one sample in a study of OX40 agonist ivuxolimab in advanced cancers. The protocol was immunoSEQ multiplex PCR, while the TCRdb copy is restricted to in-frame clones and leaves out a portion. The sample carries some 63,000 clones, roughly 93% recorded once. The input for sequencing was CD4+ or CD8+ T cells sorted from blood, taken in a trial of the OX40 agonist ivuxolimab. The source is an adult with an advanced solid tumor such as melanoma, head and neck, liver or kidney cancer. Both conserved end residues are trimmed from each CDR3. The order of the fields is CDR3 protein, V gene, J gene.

CDR3: ASSLALMGGTSGNTIY
V: TRBV7-9
J: TRBJ1-3

CDR3: ASSQAYTGNANTEAF
V: TRBV4-2
J: TRBJ1-1

CDR3: ASIRDGGTNNEQF
V: TRBV6-6
J: TRBJ2-1

CDR3: ASSELLRLGAAGNQPQH
V: TRBV6-1
J: TRBJ1-5

CDR3: ASSSMAGGGYEQY
V: TRBV19
J: TRBJ2-7

CDR3: ASSEGLAGLSYNEQF
V: TRBV21-1
J: TRBJ2-1

CDR3: ASSSTDLELRAF
V: TRBV11-2
J: TRBJ1-1

CDR3: ASSQDSRLRT
V: TRBV14
J: TRBJ1-2

CDR3: ATSPPSGRTDTQY
V: TRBV15
J: TRBJ2-3

CDR3: ASSSMDTYYGYT
V: TRBV5-6
J: TRBJ1-2

CDR3: ASSYGGRGTDTQY
V: TRBV2
J: TRBJ2-3